This TCR beta chain is drawn from a study of control samples from healthy donors and cancer patients. Assay used: immunoSEQ multiplex PCR; TCRdb lists only in-frame clones, some missing. The table shows 110,000 to 150,000 clones, with 80% to 95% occurring only once. V shed 3 bases, J shed 3 bases, and the junction held 7 bases outside the gene matches. The CDR3 length is 17 residues. Germline CDR1 MDHEN, CDR2 SYDVKM. Source material: blood. The V and J genes are TRBV28 and TRBJ2-3; 12 nucleotides match TRBD2. This clonotype was obtained from a young man in good health. The CDR3 region is CASSLLAGGGLTDTQYF. CDR3 nucleotides: TGTGCCAGCAGTTTGCTAGCGGGAGGGGGACTAACAGATACGCAGTATTTT.